The rows below give T cell receptor beta chains drawn from one sample of a study of PD-1 blockade in classical Hodgkin lymphoma. Profiled with immunoSEQ multiplex PCR; TCRdb holds only in-frame clones, not every one. This sample carries 10,000 or so clones, 85% to 90% of them seen once, and the ten largest clones take 15%. Input material: CD8+ T cells from blood. These receptors came from a human donor with classical Hodgkin lymphoma. The CDR3 runs from the conserved cysteine through the conserved F or W.

j_gene	v_gene	CDR3aa
TRBJ2-1	TRBV5-1	CASRSPRGGDNNEQFF
TRBJ1-1	TRBV4-3	CASSQYTRPQSEAFF
TRBJ1-4	TRBV16	CASTYPRRVEKLFF
TRBJ2-7	TRBV5-8	CASSLAGPYEQYF
TRBJ1-5	TRBV6-1	CASTLGQEGYQPQHF
TRBJ1-1	TRBV27	CASSLYDYTEAFF
TRBJ1-4	TRBV6-5	CASSSQAANGGEKLFF
TRBJ2-3	TRBV7-2	CASSSGGDTQYF
TRBJ2-1	TRBV7-9	CASSLALTYEQFF
TRBJ2-7	TRBV5-5	CASSFGASYEQYF
TRBJ2-1	TRBV11-2	CASSWTSPGSNEQFF
TRBJ2-1	TRBV27	CASSLMGLSYNEQFF
TRBJ2-7	TRBV4-2	CASSQELGSYEQYF
TRBJ2-1	TRBV4-3	CASSQDLLAGGFREQFF
TRBJ2-7	TRBV25-1	CASSGDRGTSYEQYF
TRBJ2-1	TRBV7-9	CASSSGPNEQFF
TRBJ2-1	TRBV11-2	CASSLWRGANEQFF
TRBJ2-1	TRBV2	CASSDPFRGAVEQFF
TRBJ2-1	TRBV5-4	CASSPGQGRVNEQFF
TRBJ1-2	TRBV2	CASSTGVGYTF
TRBJ2-7	TRBV27	CASTSLGSYEQYF
TRBJ2-2	TRBV9	CASSGGSGGELFF
TRBJ1-2	TRBV27	CASSLGQGATAYGYTF
TRBJ2-1	TRBV6-1	CASSEADRGPNEQFF